The present T cell receptor (beta chain) was sequenced within a study of blood T cell repertoires in COVID-19. Turning to the study itself: T cells, B-cell-depleted T cells, or PBMCs supplied cDNA or gDNA.

In the authors' methods: Estimated nucleated cell counts came from reference gene primer amplification. Generated by immunoSEQ multiplex PCR, the TCRdb table keeps only in-frame clones and is missing some. V and J calls and clone size are given by that table; D and trimming were obtained from the DNA. The data show approximately 300,000 clones, roughly 90% seen once. As to this clone: This sample includes further DNA sequences coding for the same CDR3.

V lost 2 bases and J 4 bases, leaving 6 bases between the germline ends. This CDR3 has 13 residues. The germline V gene encodes CDR1 SGHTA and CDR2 FQGTGA. Researchers sorted participants into cohorts using their self-reported clinical history. What the recovered Cohort 3 donors had was two negative PCRs, clearance, or symptom resolution. Material: PBMCs or T cells enriched from blood (not recorded which). This receptor was obtained from a woman aged 25 to 45 who had recovered from COVID-19. The V gene is TRBV7-3, the J gene TRBJ2-1; D is ambiguous. CDR3 residues: CASSLGSYNEQFF. Here the CDR3 DNA reads TGTGCCAGCAGCTTAGGCAGTTACAATGAGCAGTTCTTC.